Here is one T cell receptor (beta chain) with its context. Antigen unknown. CDR1 is DFQATT, CDR2 SNEGSKA, per germline (reference sequence). Trimming shortened V by 2 bases and J by 1 base, and 14 bases separated the two germline ends. The CDR3 contains 15 residues. TCRdb ran MiXCR on the 5' RACE reads and lists one entry per CDR3 protein. The profile shows approximately 580,000 distinct CDR3 sequences, about a fifth of them singletons. The data stem from a study of T-cell memory formation after mild COVID-19. The wider study: The study found TCR clusters largely donor specific.

Study results and limitations: Pre-infection memory already had some responding clones, implying cross-reactive memory joined.

Sequenced input: PBMCs or a T cell subset sorted from them (not recorded which). This sequence was found in an adult woman who had mild COVID-19 (a few samples of this study predate the infection). Cell type and time point are not known. This chain joins TRBV20-1 and TRBJ1-1, with D tentatively TRBD1 (6 bases). The chain's CDR3 is CSARISGARNTEAFF. The CDR3 bases are TGCAGTGCTAGAATATCGGGGGCGCGGAACACTGAAGCTTTCTTT.